The present entry profiles one T cell receptor (beta chain) with its context. Its antigen is not known. Preparation of TRB cDNA libraries relied on 5' RACE carrying UMI labels. Each CDR3 protein gets one entry in TCRdb, which reprocessed the 5' RACE reads and gives no DNA. This repertoire comprises some 140,000 distinct CDR3 sequences; its ten largest clones make up around 0.5%. The V gene's germline CDR1 is SGDLS and CDR2 YYNGEE. CDR3 length: 16 residues. These data belong to a study of CXCR3-negative and CXCR3-positive naive CD8 T cells. Naive CD8+ T cells carried a CD45RO-CCR7+CD27+CD95- phenotype. Study-level points and caveats: Hydrophobicity of TRB CDR3s was greater in CXCR3-positive naive cells than in CXCR3-negative naive cells. CD5 surface expression was similar among naive subsets, and TCR strength was estimated by inference from TRB CDR3 properties. Memory CD8+ cells showed much lower diversity, while both naive subsets were comparably high.

The TCR was taken from a human donor in good health. Some clones in this sample may be carry-over from other donors' samples. The J gene is TRBJ2-7, the V gene TRBV9; the D gene TCRdb calls, TRBD1, cannot be checked with no DNA. The sample comprised naive CXCR3+ CD8+ T cells from blood. The subset: CD45RO-CCR7+CD27+CD95- naive CD8+ T cells expressing CXCR3 (TNR3+). The chain's CDR3 is CASSISGDRLGNEQYF.